The rows below give T cell receptor beta chains drawn from one sample of a study of T cell changes during pregnancy in multiple sclerosis. This table comes from immunoSEQ multiplex PCR, and its TCRdb copy is limited to in-frame clones, with some not included. The profile shows some 83,000 clones, roughly nine tenths of them singletons. The specimen comprised PBMCs, sampled in the first trimester of pregnancy. The source is a female donor in good health, serving as a control in a pregnancy study. Some clones in this sample may be carry-over from other donors' samples. CDR3s include the opening cysteine and the closing phenylalanine or tryptophan. The order of the fields is CDR3 length, D gene, J gene, V gene, clone size, CDR3 DNA, CDR3 protein. A D gene is named only where the DNA matches it firmly. Clone size is given for some rows only: seen once, a few or many times, or a class if the clone is expanded.

length: 15
D: TRBD1
J: TRBJ1-5
V: TRBV5-4
size: few
DNA: TGTGCCAGCAGCTCGGGGACAGGGGTCAATCAGCCCCAGCATTTT
CDR3: CASSSGTGVNQPQHF

length: 14
D: .
J: TRBJ2-5
V: TRBV5-5
size: once
DNA: TGTGCCAGCAGCTTGGACGAGGTTAGGGAGACCCAGTACTTC
CDR3: CASSLDEVRETQYF

length: 13
D: TRBD1
J: TRBJ2-3
V: TRBV6-5
size: .
DNA: TGTGCCAGCCGACAGGGGCGCACAGATACGCAGTATTTT
CDR3: CASRQGRTDTQYF

length: 13
D: .
J: TRBJ1-5
V: TRBV5-8
size: .
DNA: TGTGCCAGCAGCTACTATGTCAATCAGCCCCAGCATTTT
CDR3: CASSYYVNQPQHF

length: 14
D: TRBD2
J: TRBJ2-5
V: TRBV5-1
size: .
DNA: TGCGCCAGCAGCCCGTCGGCGGGAGGAGAGACCCAGTACTTC
CDR3: CASSPSAGGETQYF

length: 14
D: .
J: TRBJ2-5
V: TRBV10-2
size: .
DNA: TGCGCCAGCAGTGAAGTAGGGAGGCAAGAGACCCAGTACTTC
CDR3: CASSEVGRQETQYF

length: 17
D: TRBD2
J: TRBJ2-1
V: TRBV4-3
size: .
DNA: TGCGCCAGCAGCCAATATTCCGGGACTAACTCCTACAATGAGCAGTTCTTC
CDR3: CASSQYSGTNSYNEQFF

length: 16
D: TRBD1
J: TRBJ2-1
V: TRBV7-9
size: .
DNA: TGTGCCAGCAGCTTATCCGGGACAGATAGGGGCAATGAGCAGTTCTTC
CDR3: CASSLSGTDRGNEQFF

length: 14
D: .
J: TRBJ2-1
V: TRBV7-9
size: .
DNA: TGTGCCAGCAGCTGGAGCAGTTCCTACAATGAGCAGTTCTTC
CDR3: CASSWSSSYNEQFF

length: 14
D: .
J: TRBJ2-7
V: TRBV28
size: once
DNA: TGTGCCAGCAGTTTAAGGAGGAAAGGGTACGAGCAGTACTTC
CDR3: CASSLRRKGYEQYF

length: 12
D: .
J: TRBJ1-2
V: TRBV19
size: .
DNA: TGTGCCAGTACTCGAGATGACTATGGCTACACCTTC
CDR3: CASTRDDYGYTF

length: 13
D: .
J: TRBJ2-5
V: TRBV19
size: .
DNA: TGTGCCAGTAGTCAAGGCTGGAGGGAGACCCAGTACTTC
CDR3: CASSQGWRETQYF

length: 15
D: TRBD1
J: TRBJ1-6
V: TRBV7-9
size: .
DNA: TGTGCCAGCAGCTTAAGGGGACAGGGGCTTTCACCCCTCCACTTT
CDR3: CASSLRGQGLSPLHF

length: 13
D: .
J: TRBJ1-1
V: TRBV4-1
size: few
DNA: TGCGCCAGCACACTCACCGTAAACACTGAAGCTTTCTTT
CDR3: CASTLTVNTEAFF

length: 15
D: TRBD1
J: TRBJ2-5
V: TRBV5-8
size: .
DNA: TGTGCCAGCAGCTCCGACCGGGACAGTCAAGAGACCCAGTACTTC
CDR3: CASSSDRDSQETQYF

length: 13
D: .
J: TRBJ1-1
V: TRBV7-8
size: .
DNA: TGTGCCAGCAGCCGGGACACGAACACTGAAGCTTTCTTT
CDR3: CASSRDTNTEAFF

length: 14
D: TRBD1
J: TRBJ2-1
V: TRBV4-2
size: .
DNA: TGTGCCAGCAGCCCACAGACAGGGCCCAATGAGCAGTTCTTC
CDR3: CASSPQTGPNEQFF

length: 14
D: .
J: TRBJ2-7
V: TRBV5-1
size: .
DNA: TGCGCCAGCAGCTTGGAGGGGGTCGCCTACGAGCAGTACTTC
CDR3: CASSLEGVAYEQYF

length: 15
D: .
J: TRBJ2-3
V: TRBV7-3
size: .
DNA: TGTGCCAGCAGCCGGGAGACTACCCCAGGGGATACGCAGTATTTT
CDR3: CASSRETTPGDTQYF

length: 13
D: .
J: TRBJ1-1
V: TRBV28
size: .
DNA: TGTGCCAGCAGTCCTGGACAAAACACTGAAGCTTTCTTT
CDR3: CASSPGQNTEAFF

length: 15
D: TRBD1
J: TRBJ2-7
V: TRBV28
size: .
DNA: TGTGCCAGCATTCAATTGGGACAGGGGTATAGCGAGCAGTACTTC
CDR3: CASIQLGQGYSEQYF

length: 14
D: .
J: TRBJ2-7
V: TRBV5-4
size: .
DNA: TGTGCCAGCAGAAATAGCGGAACAACCTACGAGCAGTACTTC
CDR3: CASRNSGTTYEQYF

length: 13
D: .
J: TRBJ2-2
V: TRBV4-2
size: many
DNA: TGTGCCAGCAGCCAGACAGAGACCGGGGAGCTGTTTTTT
CDR3: CASSQTETGELFF